One sample yielded the 29 T cell receptor beta chains listed below, sequenced in a study of T cell repertoires in cytomegalovirus infection. Using its own MiXCR run on the reads, TCRdb lists one record per CDR3 protein. The data show fewer than 1,000,000 distinct CDR3 sequences, with roughly 31% seen just once and around an eighth held by the top ten. These receptors have no known antigen. The source was cultured CD8+ T cells from PBMCs, collected from culture after CMV antigen stimulation. The receptors were gathered from a human donor in good health (CMV status not recorded). Some clones in this sample may be carry-over from other donors' samples.

This clonotype occurred many times. V is TRBV6-1 and J is TRBJ2-2, with D maybe TRBD1 (6 bases). Germline CDR1 is MNHNS and CDR2 is SASEGT. This CDR3 region has 20 residues. V lost 2 bases, J lost 1 base, and 23 bases lay in between. Written as DNA, the CDR3 is TGTGCCAGCAGTGAATTCCCAACAGGGATCGCAAAAAGGAACACCGGGGAGCTGTTTTTT. It encodes CASSEFPTGIAKRNTGELFF.

The rearrangement links TRBV4-1 to TRBJ1-1; D is unresolved. The CDR3 has 15 residues. CDR1 MGHRA and CDR2 YSYEKL come from the germline V gene. The V gene lost 11 bases and the J gene lost 1 base, with 20 bases spanning the gap. The CDR3 nucleotides read TGCGCCTCCTCACGGAGGGCAATTTCGAACACTGAAGCTTTCTTT. The encoded protein is CASSRRAISNTEAFF.

In this sample, this clonotype turned up once. The chain carries TRBV7-6 and TRBJ1-2; D is undetermined. This CDR3 comprises 13 residues. V was pared by 7 bases and J by 8 bases, with 17 bases between. Germline V CDR1 and CDR2: SGHVS, FNYEAQ. For the CDR3, the DNA is TGTGCCAGCACCGCCACAAGGCATTTGGGCTACACCTTC. As protein: CASTATRHLGYTF.

The genes are TRBV27 and TRBJ2-1; unclear D gene. CDR1 is MNHEY and CDR2 is SMNVEV in the germline V gene (reference sequence). The germline V and J ends were trimmed by 6 bases and 3 bases, with 9 bases remaining between them. CDR3 length: 13 amino acids. CDR3 sequence reads: CASSTFGYNEQFF. CDR3 coding DNA: TGTGCCAGCAGCACATTCGGCTACAATGAGCAGTTCTTC.

A note on this clonotype: The junction departs from the called germline gene at one end, perhaps through a read error. The rearrangement uses TRBV7-6 and TRBJ2-3; D perhaps matches TRBD2 (6 bases). The CDR3 length is 15 residues. Per the germline V gene, CDR1 is SGHVS and CDR2 is FNYEAQ. CDR3 residues: CASSPLDTSTDTQCF. For the CDR3, the DNA is TGTGCCAGCAGCCCCCTAGATACTAGCACAGATACGCAGTGTTTT.

This rearrangement joins TRBV19 to TRBJ2-1; a possible D gene is TRBD2 (5 bases). The CDR3 is made up of 13 amino acids. V lost 6 bases, J lost 8 bases, and 14 bases lay in between. The germline CDR1 and CDR2 sequences are LNHDA and SQIVND (reference sequence). In DNA form, the CDR3 reads TGTGCCAGTAGCTTCGGGATTACGGATGAGCAGTTCTTC. The encoded protein is CASSFGITDEQFF.

The rearrangement joins TRBV5-1 to TRBJ2-3; TRBD1 might be the D (5 bases). Trimming removed 4 bases from V and 3 bases from J, with 18 bases in between. The germline V gene has CDR1 SGHRS and CDR2 YFSETQ. This CDR3 contains 16 residues. CDR3 bases: TGCGCCAGCAGCCTCTACCCGACAGAGACTACAGATACGCAGTATTTT. Translation gives CASSLYPTETTDTQYF.

The genes are TRBV7-9 and TRBJ2-1; 9 positions agree with TRBD2. Germline V gene data show CDR1 as SEHNR and CDR2 as FQNEAQ (reference sequence). This CDR3 comprises 16 residues. Losses at the gene ends were 3 bases for V and 5 bases for J; bases not matched to a gene: 8. CDR3 bases: TGTGCCAGCAGCTTCCCGGGAGAGCGGGGGGACAATGAGCAGTTCTTC. It codes for CASSFPGERGDNEQFF.

V gene TRBV2 combines with J gene TRBJ2-5, with 11 bases aligning to TRBD2. V lost 5 bases and J lost 4; bases outside the gene matches: 6. CDR3 size: 15 residues. Germline loops: CDR1 SNHLY, CDR2 FYNNEI. The CDR3 loop reads CASSRGLAARETQYF. CDR3 DNA: TGTGCCAGCAGTAGGGGACTAGCGGCACGAGAGACCCAGTACTTC.

This rearrangement joins TRBV19 to TRBJ2-3; TRBD1 matches 7 bases. V was clipped by 6 bases and J by 6 bases; unmatched bases: 9. This CDR3 spans 14 amino acids. CDR1 and CDR2 (germline): LNHDA, SQIVND (reference sequence). The CDR3 coding sequence is TGTGCCAGTAGCTGGACAGGTCCCCCGGATACGCAGTATTTT. Its translation is CASSWTGPPDTQYF.

This clonotype was detected only a few times. This sequence joins TRBV12-3 or TRBV12-4 and TRBJ1-1, with D possibly matching TRBD1 (5 bases). V lost 10 bases and J 5 bases, leaving 14 bases between the germline ends. The CDR3 covers 12 residues. The chain's CDR3 is CATRGGETEAFF. The CDR3 DNA reads as TGTGCCACCCGGGGGGGGGAAACTGAAGCTTTCTTT.

The DNA of the CDR3 is TGTGCCAGCAGCTCCATGGGCTATGGCTACACCTTC. It specifies CASSSMGYGYTF. This rearrangement joins TRBV7-9 to TRBJ1-2; D is undetermined. The CDR3 sequence is 12 residues long. Looked up from germline, CDR1 is SEHNR and CDR2 is FQNEAQ (reference sequence). Trimming took 4 bases from V and 4 from J, leaving 7 bases between them.

Only a few counts were recorded for this clonotype. This chain uses TRBV7-3 with TRBJ2-2, with D perhaps matching TRBD1 or TRBD2 (6 bases each). With 1 base removed from V and 2 bases from J, the gap between germline ends came to 17 bases. This CDR3 spans 18 amino acids. Germline assignment: CDR1 SGHTA and CDR2 FQGTGA. CDR3 sequence: CASSLKVPGARNTGELFF. The CDR3 DNA is TGTGCCAGCAGCTTAAAGGTTCCGGGGGCCCGAAACACCGGGGAGCTGTTTTTT.

This chain joins TRBV6-1 and TRBJ2-3, with D possibly being TRBD1 (6 bases). Germline CDR1 reads MNHNS; CDR2 reads SASEGT. This CDR3 is 16 amino acids long. Trimming removed 7 bases at V and 5 bases at J, with 22 bases between. CDR3 in amino acids: CASNRGIDLLKDTQYF. The CDR3 DNA reads as TGTGCCAGCAATAGGGGGATCGACCTACTAAAAGATACGCAGTATTTT.

This clonotype was seen once. The chain links TRBV19 to TRBJ1-4; no clear D. This CDR3 spans 12 amino acids. V gave up 2 bases and J gave up 14 bases, with 12 bases separating them. Germline CDR1 LNHDA, CDR2 SQIVND (reference sequence). The CDR3: CASSIPTDSLFF. CDR3 nucleotides: TGTGCCAGTAGTATACCGACGGATAGTCTGTTTTTT.

Remarks on this clonotype: The junction and the germline gene differ at one end; a read error may be behind it. V usage is TRBV19 and J usage is TRBJ1-1; D remains ambiguous. Germline CDR1 is LNHDA and CDR2 is SQIVND (reference sequence). The CDR3 has 13 residues. The CDR3 loop is CVSSPGLNTEAFF. The CDR3, as DNA: TGTGTCAGTAGTCCGGGGTTGAACACTGAAGCTTTCTTT. Full variable domain (outside the CDR3, taken from reference TRBV19 and TRBJ1-1): DGGITQSPKYLFRKEGQNVTLSCEQNLNHDAMYWYRQDPGQGLRLIYYSQIVNDFQKGDIAEGYSVSREKKESFPLTVTSAQKNPTAFYLCVSSPGLNTEAFFGQGTRLTVV.

This clonotype has a handful of counts. The chain is built from TRBV19 and TRBJ2-2; 7 bases align to TRBD1. Germline CDR1 is LNHDA and CDR2 is SQIVND (reference sequence). J lost 7 bases, V lost 10 bases, and 12 bases had no gene match. The CDR3 is made up of 14 amino acids. In DNA form, the CDR3 reads TGTGCCACCAAAAAGGGGGCCGGCGGCGGGGAGCTGTTTTTT. Translated: CATKKGAGGGELFF.

This clonotype was recorded many times. The chain carries TRBV7-2 and TRBJ2-1, with TRBD2 matching 7 bases. CDR3 length: 18 amino acids. The germline V gene encodes CDR1 SGHTA and CDR2 FQGNSA. Trimming at V came to 4 bases and at J to 0 bases, leaving 12 bases not matched to a gene. The CDR3 DNA reads TGTGCCAGCAGCTCACCTAACGGACTAGTCGGCTCCTACAATGAGCAGTTCTTC. Protein product: CASSSPNGLVGSYNEQFF.

This clonotype was recorded a few times. The gene calls are TRBV12-3 or TRBV12-4 and TRBJ1-1; 7 bases map to TRBD1. The CDR3 runs 15 residues. Germline trimming cut 5 bases from V and 5 bases from J; bases unmatched to any gene: 11. Here the CDR3 reads CASSPSPTGRTEAFF. The CDR3 DNA follows: TGTGCCAGCAGTCCCTCTCCGACAGGGCGAACTGAAGCTTTCTTT.

Concerning this clonotype: At one of its ends the junction is not consistent with the germline gene, which may arise from a read error. The V and J genes are TRBV2 and TRBJ2-2, with D possibly called TRBD1 or TRBD2 (6 bases each). Germline V gene data show CDR1 as SNHLY and CDR2 as FYNNEI. The CDR3 totals 14 residues. CDR3 loop: CATPRGANSGELFF. The CDR3 region has the DNA TGTGCCACCCCAAGGGGGGCGAACTCCGGGGAGCTGTTTTTT.

This clonotype was seen many times. The junction departs from the called germline gene at one end, perhaps through a read error. The rearrangement uses TRBV27 and TRBJ1-3; no firm D call. The CDR3 loop spans 11 amino acids. The germline V gene has CDR1 MNHEY and CDR2 SMNVEV (reference sequence). The CDR3 nucleotides are TGCGCCAGCAGGACTGGAAACACCATATATTTT. Translated, it gives CASRTGNTIYF.

In regard to this clonotype: Possible read error: a much larger clone is one base away. This chain links TRBV7-2 with TRBJ1-1, with D possibly TRBD1 on 5 matching bases. The V gene's germline CDR1 is SGHTA and CDR2 FQGNSA. The CDR3 length is 16 residues. V lost 5 bases, J lost 1 base, and 17 bases lay in between. CDR3 DNA: TGTGCCAGCAGCGAACACGGGGGACTGAAGAACACTGAAGCTTTCTTT. Its protein is CASSEHGGLKNTEAFF.

This clonotype was found a few times. The gene calls are TRBV6-1 and TRBJ2-2, with TRBD2 matching over 13 bases. The CDR3 has 17 residues. V lost 5 bases to trimming and J lost 7 bases; unmatched junction nucleotides: 10. The germline gives CDR1 MNHNS, CDR2 SASEGT. The CDR3 DNA follows: TGTGCCAGCAGTACCGGACTAGCGGGGGTTCCTCACGGGGAGCTGTTTTTT. This sequence encodes CASSTGLAGVPHGELFF.

J is TRBJ2-3 and V is TRBV25-1; D may be TRBD1 (6 bases). The CDR3 loop spans 14 amino acids. CDR1 is MGHDK and CDR2 is SYGVNS in the germline V gene. Trimming removed 2 bases from V and 7 bases from J, with 13 bases in between. The CDR3, as DNA: TGTGCCAGCAGTGAAGGAAATGGGACAAATACGCAGTATTTT. This encodes CASSEGNGTNTQYF.

This clonotype came up a few times. The chain is built from TRBV6-6 and TRBJ2-1; D unclear. Trimming removed 0 bases from V and 8 bases from J, with 11 bases in between. The CDR3 loop spans 14 amino acids. Germline V gene lookup returns CDR1 MNHNY and CDR2 SVGAGI (reference sequence). The CDR3 here is CASSYSRPIDEQFF. The CDR3 DNA reads as TGTGCCAGCAGTTACTCGCGCCCTATCGATGAGCAGTTCTTC.

This clonotype was detected ten times or more. The chain couples TRBV12-3 or TRBV12-4 to TRBJ1-5; tentative D call: TRBD1 (5 bases). There are 16 residues in the CDR3. V gave up 2 bases and J gave up 0 bases, with 11 bases separating them. The CDR3 spells CASSLRGRYSNQPQHF. The CDR3 bases are TGTGCCAGCAGTTTAAGGGGCCGGTATAGCAATCAGCCCCAGCATTTT.

This clonotype turned up a few times. This chain uses TRBV27 with TRBJ2-3, with 10 bases that match TRBD2. Germline V gene lookup returns CDR1 MNHEY and CDR2 SMNVEV (reference sequence). V gave up 3 bases and J gave up 2 bases; unmatched junction bases: 8. The CDR3 consists of 17 residues. The CDR3, as DNA: TGTGCCAGCAGTTTGGGCGTACTAGCGGGATTCACAGATACGCAGTATTTT. As protein: CASSLGVLAGFTDTQYF.

This CDR3 is CASSLVNSGANVLTF. The CDR3, as DNA: TGTGCCAGCAGCTTAGTTAACTCTGGGGCCAACGTCCTGACTTTC. The chain combines TRBV7-9 with TRBJ2-6; no firm D call. Germline values: CDR1 SEHNR, CDR2 FQNEAQ (reference sequence). Trimming removed 1 base from V and 0 bases from J, with 4 bases in between. The CDR3 covers 15 residues.

This clonotype appeared a few times. CDR3: CASSFFSGGAKDTQYF. CDR3 DNA: TGTGCCAGCAGCTTTTTTAGCGGGGGGGCGAAAGATACGCAGTATTTT. The rearrangement uses TRBV7-3 and TRBJ2-3; 11 bases line up with TRBD2. J lost 5 bases, V lost 3 bases, and 7 bases had no gene match. Germline CDR1 reads SGHTA; CDR2 reads FQGTGA. CDR3 length equals 16 residues.